The 8 T cell receptor beta chains listed next were all sequenced from one sample in a study of CD8+CD57+ T cells in acquired aplastic anemia. The study profiled TCR beta VDJ and CDR3 using genomic DNA as template. TCRdb fed the reads into MiXCR, producing one record per CDR3 protein. The sample carries about 210,000 distinct CDR3 sequences, approximately 35% recorded once. The sample comprised sorted CD4+, CD8+, or CD8+CD57+ T cells (not recorded which) from PBMCs. All receptors derive from a human donor in good health, serving as a control.

This clonotype has ten or more counts. The chain has TRBV2 and TRBJ2-1; D remains ambiguous. Deletions cut 2 bases from V and 10 bases from J, with 6 bases between. In germline, CDR1 is SNHLY, CDR2 FYNNEI. The CDR3 length is 11 residues. The chain's CDR3 is CASSEWLEQFF. The DNA for the CDR3 is TGTGCCAGCAGTGAATGGTTAGAGCAGTTCTTC.

This clonotype was recorded many times. V is TRBV19 and J is TRBJ2-7, with 11 positions matching TRBD2. The germline V gene encodes CDR1 LNHDA and CDR2 SQIVND (reference sequence). V lost 0 bases to trimming and J lost 0 bases; unmatched junction nucleotides: 7. The CDR3 is 18 amino acids. The CDR3 DNA sequence: TGTGCCAGTAGTATAGACCGACCCGGGACTAGCGGCTCCTACGAGCAGTACTTC. It codes for CASSIDRPGTSGSYEQYF.

The chain couples TRBV15 to TRBJ2-5; D call uncertain. The germline V and J ends were trimmed by 3 bases and 0 bases, with 11 bases remaining between them. The germline gives CDR1 LNHNV, CDR2 YYDKDF (reference sequence). The CDR3 runs 15 residues. CDR3 sequence reads: CATSSRSRNQETQYF. For the CDR3, the DNA is TGTGCCACCAGCAGCAGGTCTAGGAACCAAGAGACCCAGTACTTC.

The V gene is TRBV2, the J gene TRBJ1-2; no reliable D call. V lost 5 bases, J lost 13 bases, and 17 bases lay in between. The germline V gene encodes CDR1 SNHLY and CDR2 FYNNEI. This CDR3 region has 12 residues. The CDR3 region is CASSPSTDLLTF. The CDR3 nucleotides are TGTGCCAGCAGTCCGTCGACCGACCTGCTCACCTTC.

V usage is TRBV7-6 and J usage is TRBJ2-7; 14 bases are shared with TRBD2. J gave up 5 bases and V 6 bases, and 3 bases lay outside the gene matches. CDR3 length: 14 amino acids. CDR1 is SGHVS, CDR2 FNYEAQ, per germline. CDR3 amino acids: CASSRLAGGHEQYF. The CDR3 DNA sequence: TGTGCCAGCAGTAGACTAGCGGGGGGGCACGAGCAGTACTTC.

V is TRBV6-2 or TRBV6-3 and J is TRBJ2-7; 12 positions agree with TRBD2. With V trimmed by 1 base and J by 3 bases, 10 bases remained unmatched. The V gene's germline CDR1 is MNHEY and CDR2 SVGEGT. This CDR3 is built from 18 residues. CDR3 bases: TGTGCCAGCAGTTACTACCCAGAGCTAGCGGGAGGGCTCTACGAGCAGTACTTC. It encodes CASSYYPELAGGLYEQYF.

J is TRBJ2-7 and V is TRBV18; TRBD2 matches at 8 bases. The CDR3 covers 13 residues. After removal of 2 bases from V and 6 bases from J, the junction contained 3 bases not matched to a gene. Germline V gives CDR1 KGHSH, CDR2 LQKENI. CDR3 sequence (DNA): TGTGCCAGCTCACCAACACTAGCGGCCGAGCAGTACTTC. It is translated as CASSPTLAAEQYF.

This clonotype was detected ten times or more. The gene calls are TRBV12-3 or TRBV12-4 and TRBJ1-1, with 7 positions matching TRBD1. V trimming: 5 bases; J trimming: 5 bases; junction bases outside the gene matches: 14. The CDR3 contains 16 residues. The CDR3 DNA follows: TGTGCCAGCAGTCCTTGGACAGGAGGCGTGGGGACTGAAGCTTTCTTT. Its protein product is CASSPWTGGVGTEAFF.